The 21 T cell receptor beta chains below all came from one sample that was sequenced in a study of CD8+ T cells in alopecia areata. In each case, RNA was isolated and then reverse transcribed into cDNA as the sequencing template. TCRdb's copy holds only in-frame clones and misses some; the assay was immunoSEQ multiplex PCR. The sample lists 180,000 or so clones, about 51% occurring once. Treatment here: oral pan-JAK inhibitor, 5-10 mg twice daily. This specimen consisted of CD8+ T cells sorted from blood, obtained around week 54, from a patient treated with tofacitinib. The receptor source for this set is a human donor with alopecia areata.

Only a few counts were recorded for this clone. This chain uses TRBV29-1 with TRBJ2-3; 12 bases are shared with TRBD1. V shed 3 bases, J shed 5 bases, and the junction held 21 bases outside the gene matches. Germline V gives CDR1 SQVTM, CDR2 ANQGSEA. CDR3 length: 20 amino acids. CDR3 coding DNA: TGCAGCGTTGAGTCTCCTGACGGGACAGGGGGCCCTCGAGGAGGAGATACGCAGTATTTT. This encodes CSVESPDGTGGPRGGDTQYF.

As to this clone: Other DNA sequences in the sample encode the same CDR3. The chain uses TRBV30 and TRBJ2-2, with D hard to call. Germline V gene lookup returns CDR1 GTSNPN and CDR2 SVGIG (reference sequence). The ends were cut back, 1 base at V and 0 bases at J, with 3 bases in the middle. The CDR3 has 13 amino acids. This chain's CDR3 is CAWSGSNTGELFF. CDR3 nucleotides: TGTGCCTGGAGTGGATCGAACACCGGGGAGCTGTTTTTT.

This sequence joins TRBV13 and TRBJ2-7, with 10 nucleotides matching TRBD2. Trimming removed 0 bases from V and 2 bases from J; junction bases left unmatched: 10. CDR1 is PRHDT, CDR2 FYEKMQ, per germline (reference sequence). The CDR3 is 18 amino acids. CDR3 bases: TGTGCCAGCAGCTTAGGACTAGCGGGGAGACACGGAGCCTACGAGCAGTACTTC. Its protein product is CASSLGLAGRHGAYEQYF.

This clone showed up just a few times. The CDR3 loop reads CASSQGTLEDEKLFF. The CDR3 DNA sequence: TGTGCCAGCAGCCAAGGGACACTGGAGGATGAAAAACTGTTTTTT. The V gene is TRBV13, the J gene TRBJ1-4, with D tentatively TRBD1 (6 bases). The CDR3 contains 15 residues. V was clipped by 5 bases and J by 6 bases, with 16 bases between them. Germline V gene sequence: CDR1 PRHDT, CDR2 FYEKMQ (reference sequence).

The chain employs TRBV15 and TRBJ2-1, with D unresolved. CDR1 is LNHNV, CDR2 YYDKDF, per germline (reference sequence). Trimming shortened V by 7 bases and J by 9 bases, and 10 bases separated the two germline ends. This CDR3 region has 11 residues. The CDR3 spells CATTNDGEQFF. The CDR3 nucleotides read TGTGCCACCACCAACGACGGTGAGCAGTTCTTC.

This clone appeared a few times. The chain combines TRBV27 with TRBJ1-1; 8 bases align to TRBD1. This CDR3 spans 14 amino acids. V was clipped by 7 bases and J by 4 bases; unmatched bases: 8. Per the germline V gene, CDR1 is MNHEY and CDR2 is SMNVEV (reference sequence). CDR3 sequence: CASTVTGESTEAFF. CDR3 nucleotides: TGTGCCAGCACCGTGACAGGGGAGAGCACTGAAGCTTTCTTT.

On this clone: The sample has other DNA sequences that encode this CDR3 too. The gene calls are TRBV30 and TRBJ2-7; D unclear. The CDR3 is 13 amino acids. Trimming took off 0 bases at V and 3 bases at J, with 9 bases between the two ends. Germline CDR1 GTSNPN, CDR2 SVGIG (reference sequence). CDR3 residues: CAWSVLGDYEQYF. For the CDR3, the DNA is TGTGCCTGGAGTGTGCTTGGCGACTACGAGCAGTACTTC. Together with reference TRBV30 and TRBJ2-7, the CDR3 gives the full variable domain: SQTIHQWPATLVQPVGSPLSLECTVEGTSNPNLYWYRQAAGRGLQLLFYSVGIGQISSEVPQNLSASRPQDRQFILSSKKLLLSDSGFYLCAWSVLGDYEQYFGPGTRLTVT.

This clone was observed a handful of times. The rearrangement joins TRBV4-2 to TRBJ2-1; 9 bases fit TRBD2. V lost 1 base to trimming and J lost 9 bases; unmatched junction nucleotides: 10. Germline V gene lookup returns CDR1 LGHNA and CDR2 YNFKEQ. The CDR3 extends over 16 amino acids. The CDR3 sequence is CASSQGLAGTDGEQFF. The CDR3 coding sequence is TGTGCCAGCAGCCAAGGGCTAGCGGGGACGGACGGTGAGCAGTTCTTC.

The V gene is TRBV2, the J gene TRBJ2-1, with a tentative D call TRBD2 (6 bases). Germline V gene sequence: CDR1 SNHLY, CDR2 FYNNEI. The V and J ends lost 2 bases and 6 bases respectively, with 17 bases between them. The CDR3 extends over 16 amino acids. DNA for the CDR3: TGTGCCAGCAGTGAAACCGGTGAGGGTAGCGGCAATGAGCAGTTCTTC. This gives the protein CASSETGEGSGNEQFF.

The V gene is TRBV30, the J gene TRBJ2-7; TRBD1 aligns across 7 bases. The CDR3 totals 12 residues. The germline CDR1 and CDR2 sequences are GTSNPN and SVGIG (reference sequence). J lost 2 bases, V lost 5 bases, and 3 bases had no gene match. The CDR3 reads CAWSGQTYEQYF. The CDR3 DNA follows: TGTGCCTGGTCGGGACAGACCTACGAGCAGTACTTC.

The chain links TRBV5-1 to TRBJ2-4; 8 nucleotides match TRBD2. Germline V gene lookup returns CDR1 SGHRS and CDR2 YFSETQ. This CDR3 has 15 residues. V was clipped by 3 bases and J by 2 bases; unmatched bases: 4. The CDR3, as DNA: TGCGCCAGCAGCTGGGGACTAGGAACCAAAAACATTCAGTACTTC. Translating gives CASSWGLGTKNIQYF.

The J gene is TRBJ2-5, the V gene TRBV11-1, with D perhaps matching TRBD2 (5 bases). CDR1 and CDR2 from the germline V gene are SGHAT and FQDESV (reference sequence). V was cut by 0 bases and J by 3 bases, with 11 bases left in between. This CDR3 has 15 residues. CDR3 amino acids: CASSLALGLEETQYF. CDR3 DNA: TGTGCCAGCAGCTTAGCGTTAGGACTTGAAGAGACCCAGTACTTC. Full variable domain (remainder filled in from reference TRBV11-1 and TRBJ2-5): EAEVAQSPRYKITEKSQAVAFWCDPISGHATLYWYRQILGQGPELLVQFQDESVVDDSQLPKDRFSAERLKGVDSTLKIQPAELGDSAMYLCASSLALGLEETQYFGPGTRLLVL.

V gene TRBV7-8 combines with J gene TRBJ2-1; unclear D gene. The CDR3 has 13 residues. The germline V and J ends were trimmed by 2 bases and 2 bases, with 4 bases remaining between them. Germline V CDR1 and CDR2: SGHVS, FQNEAQ. The CDR3 region is CASSLRAYNEQFF. The CDR3 bases are TGTGCCAGCAGCTTACGGGCCTACAATGAGCAGTTCTTC.

The gene calls are TRBV5-4 and TRBJ2-7, with 8 positions matching TRBD1. J lost 2 bases, V lost 3 bases, and 4 bases had no gene match. Germline V gene data show CDR1 as SGHNT and CDR2 as YYREEE (reference sequence). The CDR3 runs 14 residues. The DNA for the CDR3 is TGTGCCAGCAGCTGGGACAGGTCTGCCTACGAGCAGTACTTC. It specifies CASSWDRSAYEQYF. Based on the CDR3 plus reference TRBV5-4 and TRBJ2-7, the full variable domain is ETGVTQSPTHLIKTRGQQVTLRCSSQSGHNTVSWYQQALGQGPQFIFQYYREEENGRGNFPPRFSGLQFPNYSSELNVNALELDDSALYLCASSWDRSAYEQYFGPGTRLTVT.

V is TRBV14 and J is TRBJ1-2; tentative D call: TRBD1 (5 bases). The CDR3 is made up of 15 amino acids. Germline V gives CDR1 SGHDN, CDR2 FVKESK. The ends were cut back, 3 bases at V and 8 bases at J, with 19 bases in the middle. This chain's CDR3 is CASSQMGTDRKGYTF. CDR3 in DNA: TGTGCCAGCAGCCAGATGGGGACGGACCGAAAGGGCTACACCTTC.

The chain links TRBV11-2 to TRBJ1-1; D is undetermined. Per germline, CDR1 SGHAT and CDR2 FQNNGV. Trimming took 4 bases from V and 5 from J, leaving 14 bases between them. The CDR3 is made up of 14 amino acids. CDR3 coding DNA: TGTGCCAGCAGCTCCCGGGAAATGGGAACTGAAGCTTTCTTT. Translating it yields CASSSREMGTEAFF.

In this sample, this clone turned up a few times. The chain carries TRBV19 and TRBJ2-4; 11 bases line up with TRBD1. Germline trimming cut 5 bases from V and 6 bases from J; bases unmatched to any gene: 6. The CDR3 covers 15 residues. Germline V gene lookup returns CDR1 LNHDA and CDR2 SQIVND (reference sequence). Written as DNA, the CDR3 is TGTGCCAGTAGTGCCTGGACAGGGGGCGGAAACATTCAGTACTTC. It is translated as CASSAWTGGGNIQYF. The complete variable domain, with remaining parts taken from reference TRBV19 and TRBJ2-4, reads DGGITQSPKYLFRKEGQNVTLSCEQNLNHDAMYWYRQDPGQGLRLIYYSQIVNDFQKGDIAEGYSVSREKKESFPLTVTSAQKNPTAFYLCASSAWTGGGNIQYFGAGTRLSVL.

This chain links TRBV9 with TRBJ2-7; no firm D call. Trimming took off 1 base at V and 3 bases at J, with 17 bases between the two ends. Germline V gene data show CDR1 as SGDLS and CDR2 as YYNGEE. This CDR3 is built from 16 residues. CDR3 residues: CASSVNDRAPDYEQYF. As DNA, the CDR3 is TGTGCCAGCAGCGTAAACGACCGGGCCCCGGACTACGAGCAGTACTTC.

This clone came up a few times. V usage is TRBV4-1 and J usage is TRBJ2-7, with D perhaps matching TRBD1 (6 bases). V shed 1 base and J shed 4 bases, with 14 bases lying between them. The germline gives CDR1 MGHRA, CDR2 YSYEKL. This CDR3 has 15 amino acids. CDR3 sequence (DNA): TGCGCCAGCAGCCAAGGCCAGGGGTATCTTTACGAGCAGTACTTC. Translating gives CASSQGQGYLYEQYF.

V usage is TRBV12-5 and J usage is TRBJ2-1; a possible D gene is TRBD1 (6 bases). The CDR3 runs 16 residues. Looked up from germline, CDR1 is LGHNT and CDR2 is FRNRAP. Trimming stripped 3 bases from V and 6 bases from J, with 18 bases between. Here the CDR3 reads CASGLAGEGAFNEQFF. As DNA, the CDR3 is TGTGCTAGTGGTTTAGCAGGGGAAGGGGCTTTCAATGAGCAGTTCTTC.

The rearrangement links TRBV11-2 to TRBJ2-5, with a possible D match to TRBD1 (6 bases). Trimming took off 1 base at V and 2 bases at J, with 11 bases between the two ends. The V gene's germline CDR1 is SGHAT and CDR2 FQNNGV. CDR3 length: 15 amino acids. The CDR3 loop is CASSLVYRAQETQYF. DNA of the CDR3: TGTGCCAGCAGCTTAGTATACAGGGCTCAAGAGACCCAGTACTTC.